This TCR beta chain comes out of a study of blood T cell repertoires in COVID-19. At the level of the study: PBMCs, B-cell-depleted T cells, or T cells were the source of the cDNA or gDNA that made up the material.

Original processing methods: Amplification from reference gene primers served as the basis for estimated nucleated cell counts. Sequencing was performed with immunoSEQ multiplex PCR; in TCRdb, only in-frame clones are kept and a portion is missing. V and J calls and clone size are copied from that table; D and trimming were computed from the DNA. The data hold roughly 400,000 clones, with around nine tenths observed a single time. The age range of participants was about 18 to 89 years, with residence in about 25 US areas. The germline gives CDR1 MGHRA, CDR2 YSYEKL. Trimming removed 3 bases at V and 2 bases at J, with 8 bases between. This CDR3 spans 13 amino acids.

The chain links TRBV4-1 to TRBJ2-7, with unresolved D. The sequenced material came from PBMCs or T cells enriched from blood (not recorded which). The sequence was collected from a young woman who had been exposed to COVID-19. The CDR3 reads CASSHGSTYEQYF. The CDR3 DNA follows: TGCGCCAGCAGCCACGGGTCCACCTACGAGCAGTACTTC.